This TCR beta chain derives from a study of T cell clones after liver transplantation. Background on the study: Third-party-reactive TCRbeta sequences from pre-transplant mixed lymphocyte reactions served as antigen-independent comparators.

Details on this clone: Its target is unknown.

TCRdb's table, derived via immunoSEQ multiplex PCR, lists solely in-frame clones and lacks some. The sample consists of over 15,000 clones, 80% to 90% of them appearing once. Study-level findings and limits: Conclusions were preliminary, with small, heterogeneous patient groups.

The germline V gene encodes CDR1 MDHEN and CDR2 SYDVKM. CDR3 length: 15 amino acids. Trimming removed 5 bases at V and 2 bases at J, with 16 bases between. The receptor was derived from a human patient who received a liver transplant. Part of the T cell pool may stem from the graft donor. The chain uses TRBV28 and TRBJ2-7; the D call may be TRBD1 or TRBD2 (5 bases each). The sample here was CD8+ T cells from blood, taken almost 47 months after liver transplant. CDR3 coding DNA: TGTGCCAGCAGTCTCCGGGACGGAGAGCCCTACGAGCAGTACTTC. It codes for CASSLRDGEPYEQYF.